One and the same sample provided the 15 T cell receptor beta chains below, sequenced in a study of T-cell memory formation after mild COVID-19. TCRdb analysed the 5' RACE reads with MiXCR anew, one entry per CDR3 protein. The repertoire consists of approximately 270,000 distinct CDR3 sequences, with roughly 17% occurring once and the leading ten covering more than 20%. The sequenced material came from PBMCs or a T cell subset sorted from them (not recorded which). The receptors shown here come from a man in his late teens or twenties who had mild COVID-19 (a few samples of this study predate the infection). Cell type and time point are not known.

The V gene is TRBV5-1, the J gene TRBJ2-2; no firm D call. Germline CDR1 and CDR2: SGHRS and YFSETQ. The CDR3 has 14 amino acids. Trimming removed 4 bases at V and 1 base at J, with 8 bases between. CDR3 loop: CASSNEMNTGELFF. CDR3 DNA sequence: TGCGCCAGCAGCAACGAGATGAACACCGGGGAGCTGTTTTTT.

In its sample, this clonotype was seen a few times. The chain is built from TRBV20-1 and TRBJ1-2; TRBD1 might be the D (5 bases). Germline V gene lookup returns CDR1 DFQATT and CDR2 SNEGSKA (reference sequence). V gave up 0 bases and J gave up 6 bases, with 11 bases separating them. The CDR3 extends over 13 amino acids. Here the CDR3 reads CSARDNQGNGYTF. The CDR3, as DNA: TGCAGTGCTAGAGATAATCAGGGCAATGGCTACACCTTC.

This clonotype came up a few times. This chain connects TRBV4-1 to TRBJ1-1, with D maybe TRBD1 (6 bases). Trimming shortened V by 2 bases and J by 1 base, and 14 bases separated the two germline ends. The CDR3 is 16 residues long. Germline CDR1 is MGHRA and CDR2 is YSYEKL. The CDR3 sequence: CASSQPGGGRNTEAFF. CDR3 in DNA: TGCGCCAGCAGCCAACCCGGAGGGGGGAGGAACACTGAAGCTTTCTTT.

The J gene is TRBJ2-7, the V gene TRBV20-1, with D perhaps TRBD1 (5 bases). Germline values: CDR1 DFQATT, CDR2 SNEGSKA (reference sequence). V was shortened by 2 bases and J by 0 bases, with 14 bases between the two germline ends. This CDR3 has 15 residues. The CDR3 spells CSARPVQVLSYEQYF. The CDR3 DNA sequence: TGCAGTGCTAGACCGGTACAGGTGCTCTCCTACGAGCAGTACTTC.

This clonotype was observed a handful of times. CDR3 DNA: TGTGCCAGCAGCCCCGGACTAGCGGGGGGGTTCAGCACAGATACGCAGTATTTT. Translated: CASSPGLAGGFSTDTQYF. The chain links TRBV7-3 to TRBJ2-3; 15 bases agree with TRBD2. The CDR3 length is 18 residues. V trimming: 5 bases; J trimming: 0 bases; junction bases outside the gene matches: 6. Germline V gene lookup returns CDR1 SGHTA and CDR2 FQGTGA.

The sample holds a few counts of this clonotype. The chain couples TRBV7-9 to TRBJ2-6; 7 bases map to TRBD1. Germline loops: CDR1 SEHNR, CDR2 FQNEAQ (reference sequence). V trimming: 4 bases; J trimming: 2 bases; junction bases outside the gene matches: 17. This CDR3 is built from 20 residues. The CDR3 DNA reads as TGTGCCAGCAGCTCCTGGTTGGGACAGAGAAATGTTGCTGGGGCCAACGTCCTGACTTTC. Translated, it gives CASSSWLGQRNVAGANVLTF.

This clonotype was recorded many times. CDR3 in amino acids: CASSAIDTQYF. As DNA, the CDR3 is TGCGCCAGCAGTGCAATAGATACGCAGTATTTT. V and J are TRBV10-2 and TRBJ2-3; D unclear. Germline-derived CDR1 and CDR2 are WSHSY and SAAADI. The CDR3 length is 11 residues. V lost 4 bases to trimming and J lost 5 bases, with 4 bases between them.

This clonotype was found a few times. CDR3 in DNA: TGCGCCAGCAGCCAAGATGGGATAAATTGGCACTTT. It yields the protein CASSQDGINWHF. The chain joins TRBV4-1 to TRBJ1-6; D gene unclear. This CDR3 contains 12 residues. Germline V gene lookup returns CDR1 MGHRA and CDR2 YSYEKL. Trimming took off 0 bases at V and 19 bases at J, with 13 bases between the two ends.

The chain has TRBV6-5 and TRBJ1-4; TRBD1 matches at 7 bases. The V gene's germline CDR1 is MNHEY and CDR2 SVGAGI. J lost 5 bases, V lost 6 bases, and 6 bases had no gene match. CDR3 length equals 14 residues. This CDR3 reads CASSRTGSNEKLFF. The CDR3 nucleotides read TGTGCCAGCAGCCGGACAGGATCCAATGAAAAACTGTTTTTT.

This clonotype was counted at least ten times. V usage is TRBV4-1 and J usage is TRBJ2-7; D is perhaps TRBD1 (5 bases). This CDR3 spans 16 amino acids. CDR1 and CDR2 (germline): MGHRA, YSYEKL. V was shortened by 0 bases and J by 0 bases, with 12 bases between the two germline ends. The DNA for the CDR3 is TGCGCCAGCAGCCAAGATCCCCAGGGTAGCTCCTACGAGCAGTACTTC. Protein product: CASSQDPQGSSYEQYF.

This clonotype turned up a few times. The genes are TRBV4-2 and TRBJ1-2; possible D gene TRBD1, 5 bases. Germline loops: CDR1 LGHNA, CDR2 YNFKEQ. CDR3 length: 13 amino acids. V was shortened by 0 bases and J by 5 bases, with 7 bases between the two germline ends. CDR3 sequence reads: CASSQEGRYGYTF. The CDR3 DNA is TGTGCCAGCAGCCAAGAGGGGCGGTATGGCTACACCTTC.

This clonotype was observed a few times. V gene TRBV6-2 or TRBV6-3 combines with J gene TRBJ2-4; D might be TRBD1 (5 bases). This CDR3 region has 14 residues. Germline V gene lookup returns CDR1 MNHEY and CDR2 SVGEGT. The V and J ends lost 7 bases and 8 bases respectively, with 18 bases between them. The DNA of the CDR3 is TGTGCCAGCAAGATGGACAATTCGATGGACATTCAGTACTTC. This translates into CASKMDNSMDIQYF.

This clonotype was seen repeatedly, ten times or more. The chain combines TRBV9 with TRBJ2-1; no clear D gene. The germline V gene has CDR1 SGDLS and CDR2 YYNGEE. CDR3 size: 13 residues. V was clipped by 4 bases and J by 7 bases, with 12 bases between them. The CDR3 reads CASSLSDSNEQFF. As DNA, the CDR3 is TGTGCCAGCAGCCTTTCCGACTCTAATGAGCAGTTCTTC.

This chain connects TRBV12-3 or TRBV12-4 to TRBJ2-5, with D perhaps TRBD1 (6 bases). Trimming removed 1 base from V and 6 bases from J, with 12 bases in between. CDR3 length: 14 amino acids. This chain's CDR3 is CASSLGYRAQTQYF. CDR3 in DNA: TGTGCCAGCAGTTTAGGGTACAGGGCCCAGACCCAGTACTTC.

V gene TRBV6-4 combines with J gene TRBJ1-1; 10 bases line up with TRBD1. J was trimmed by 1 base and V by 2 bases; bases with no gene match: 1. The CDR3 loop spans 15 amino acids. Germline V gene data show CDR1 as MRHNA and CDR2 as SNTAGT. The CDR3 reads CASSDGTGENTEAFF. DNA for the CDR3: TGTGCCAGCAGTGACGGGACAGGGGAGAACACTGAAGCTTTCTTT.